A single sample is the source of the 11 T cell receptor beta chains below, sequenced in a study of blood T cell repertoires in COVID-19. Sequenced by immunoSEQ multiplex PCR; TCRdb stores in-frame clones only, minus some. The data show about 320,000 clones, around 90% seen once. The specimen was PBMCs or T cells enriched from blood (not recorded which). These receptors originate from a man aged 55-75 years who had recovered from COVID-19.

This clone appeared once. The chain couples TRBV19 to TRBJ1-4; D may be TRBD1 (6 bases). CDR3 size: 14 residues. V gave up 8 bases and J gave up 5 bases, with 15 bases separating them. The germline CDR1 and CDR2 sequences are LNHDA and SQIVND (reference sequence). The CDR3 region is CASGSGQSNEKLFF. The CDR3 DNA follows: TGTGCCAGTGGATCGGGACAATCCAATGAAAAACTGTTTTTT.

The rearrangement links TRBV7-9 to TRBJ1-1; tentatively, D is TRBD1 (6 bases). The CDR3 spans 16 residues. From germline, CDR1 is SEHNR and CDR2 FQNEAQ (reference sequence). The V end was cut by 6 bases, the J end by 0 bases, with 17 bases between. CDR3 nucleotides: TGTGCCAGCAGACGCCAGGGGCTCGGGGTGAACACTGAAGCTTTCTTT. Its protein product is CASRRQGLGVNTEAFF.

The J gene is TRBJ1-3, the V gene TRBV19, with 8 bases aligning to TRBD1. Per the germline V gene, CDR1 is LNHDA and CDR2 is SQIVND (reference sequence). This CDR3 is built from 16 residues. J was trimmed by 1 base and V by 5 bases; bases with no gene match: 7. CDR3 sequence: CASSGGQVRSGNTIYF. The CDR3 region has the DNA TGTGCCAGTAGTGGGGGACAGGTTCGTTCTGGAAACACCATATATTTT. Full variable domain (missing parts from reference TRBV19 and TRBJ1-3): DGGITQSPKYLFRKEGQNVTLSCEQNLNHDAMYWYRQDPGQGLRLIYYSQIVNDFQKGDIAEGYSVSREKKESFPLTVTSAQKNPTAFYLCASSGGQVRSGNTIYFGEGSWLTVV.

This chain uses TRBV24-1 with TRBJ2-1; unclear D gene. Germline CDR1 is KGHDR and CDR2 is SFDVKD. Trimming stripped 4 bases from V and 9 bases from J, with 12 bases between. The CDR3 is made up of 13 amino acids. In DNA form, the CDR3 reads TGTGCCACCAGTGAGTATCTAGATAGTGAGCAGTTCTTC. Its protein is CATSEYLDSEQFF.

This chain links TRBV18 with TRBJ2-7; D is unresolved. The CDR3 has 14 residues. Germline CDR1 KGHSH, CDR2 LQKENI. V dropped 3 bases and J dropped 5 bases, with 14 bases sitting between them. CDR3: CASSPRLQLNEQYF. The CDR3 nucleotides are TGTGCCAGCTCACCGCGCCTGCAACTCAACGAGCAGTACTTC. Using reference TRBV18 and TRBJ2-7 for the parts outside the CDR3, the full variable domain is NAGVMQNPRHLVRRRGQEARLRCSPMKGHSHVYWYRQLPEEGLKFMVYLQKENIIDESGMPKERFSAEFPKEGPSILRIQQVVRGDSAAYFCASSPRLQLNEQYFGPGTRLTVT.

As DNA, the CDR3 is TGTGCCAGCGGACCAGGGGTTCAGCCCCAGCATTTT. Translated: CASGPGVQPQHF. This chain joins TRBV12-3 or TRBV12-4 and TRBJ1-5; D is perhaps TRBD1 (6 bases). The CDR3 has 12 amino acids. V shed 8 bases and J shed 6 bases, with 11 bases lying between them.

This clone came up a few times. The chain uses TRBV7-9 and TRBJ2-7; 9 bases are a match to TRBD2. Germline V gives CDR1 SEHNR, CDR2 FQNEAQ (reference sequence). V lost 5 bases to trimming and J lost 0 bases; unmatched junction nucleotides: 5. The CDR3 covers 15 residues. The CDR3 DNA is TGTGCCAGCAGCAGTAGCGGGAGTCGCTCCTACGAGCAGTACTTC. Translating gives CASSSSGSRSYEQYF.

This chain links TRBV6-6 with TRBJ1-3; D is undetermined. Germline lookup yields CDR1 MNHNY and CDR2 SVGAGI (reference sequence). V was pared by 4 bases and J by 0 bases, with 13 bases between. CDR3 length: 16 residues. The CDR3 protein is CASSSSAESSGNTIYF. CDR3 nucleotides: TGTGCCAGCAGTTCCTCCGCGGAGTCCTCTGGAAACACCATATATTTT.

V and J are TRBV9 and TRBJ2-1; D is uncertain. The CDR3 is 14 residues long. CDR1 is SGDLS, CDR2 YYNGEE, per germline. The V end was cut by 3 bases, the J end by 2 bases, with 9 bases between. CDR3 DNA: TGTGCCAGCAGCGCCCGAACTCCCTACAATGAGCAGTTCTTC. As protein: CASSARTPYNEQFF.

V gene TRBV1 combines with J gene TRBJ2-1; the DNA was not compared with TRBD2, the D call given in the table. TRBV1 is a documented pseudogene. The CDR3 runs to 18 residues. The chain's CDR3 is CTSSQDVRAGLGDNEQFF. The CDR3 bases are TGCACCAGCAGCCAAGATGTGAGGGCGGGCCTAGGCGACAATGAGCAGTTCTTC.

This chain connects TRBV11-2 to TRBJ2-2; possible D gene TRBD2, 5 bases. The V gene's germline CDR1 is SGHAT and CDR2 FQNNGV. The CDR3 sequence is 12 residues long. V lost 5 bases to trimming and J lost 9 bases, with 10 bases between them. The CDR3 nucleotides read TGTGCCAGCAGCCCTAGCAACAGGGAGCTGTTTTTT. It specifies CASSPSNRELFF. Full variable domain (missing parts from reference TRBV11-2 and TRBJ2-2): EAGVAQSPRYKIIEKRQSVAFWCNPISGHATLYWYQQILGQGPKLLIQFQNNGVVDDSQLPKDRFSAERLKGVDSTLKIQPAKLEDSAVYLCASSPSNRELFFGEGSRLTVL.